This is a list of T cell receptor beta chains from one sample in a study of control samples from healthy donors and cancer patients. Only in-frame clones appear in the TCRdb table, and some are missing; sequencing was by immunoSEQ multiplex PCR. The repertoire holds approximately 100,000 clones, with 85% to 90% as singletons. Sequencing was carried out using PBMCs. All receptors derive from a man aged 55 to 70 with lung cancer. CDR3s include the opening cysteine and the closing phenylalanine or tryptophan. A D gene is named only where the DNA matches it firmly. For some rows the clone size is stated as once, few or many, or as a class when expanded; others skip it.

CDR3 protein: CASSLSSEAFF
CDR3 DNA: TGTGCCAGCAGCCTCTCGTCTGAAGCTTTCTTT
V gene: TRBV3-1/TRBV3-2
clone size: -
D gene: -
CDR3 length: 11
J gene: TRBJ1-1

CDR3 protein: CASSLGTDYGYTF
CDR3 DNA: TGTGCCAGCAGCTTGGGAACCGACTATGGCTACACCTTC
V gene: TRBV5-5
clone size: -
D gene: -
CDR3 length: 13
J gene: TRBJ1-2

CDR3 protein: CASSEALGGGQWQETQYF
CDR3 DNA: TGTGCCAGCAGTGAAGCCCTTGGAGGGGGGCAATGGCAAGAGACCCAGTACTTC
V gene: TRBV6-1
clone size: -
D gene: -
CDR3 length: 18
J gene: TRBJ2-5

CDR3 protein: CASSVGGYNEQFF
CDR3 DNA: TGTGCCAGCAGCGTAGGGGGCTACAATGAGCAGTTCTTC
V gene: TRBV11-2
clone size: few
D gene: -
CDR3 length: 13
J gene: TRBJ2-1

CDR3 protein: CASRGHREGRAFF
CDR3 DNA: TGTGCCAGCAGGGGACACCGGGAGGGGAGGGCTTTCTTT
V gene: TRBV5-4
clone size: -
D gene: -
CDR3 length: 13
J gene: TRBJ1-1

CDR3 protein: CASSRDGLSYGYTF
CDR3 DNA: TGTGCCAGCTCCCGGGATGGGCTTTCCTATGGCTACACCTTC
V gene: TRBV18
clone size: -
D gene: -
CDR3 length: 14
J gene: TRBJ1-2

CDR3 protein: CASSPTGGSPYGYTF
CDR3 DNA: TGTGCCAGCAGCCCAACCGGGGGGTCTCCGTATGGCTACACCTTC
V gene: TRBV7-6
clone size: -
D gene: -
CDR3 length: 15
J gene: TRBJ1-2

CDR3 protein: CASSLRGEVNQPQHF
CDR3 DNA: TGTGCCAGCAGTTTACGAGGGGAGGTCAATCAGCCCCAGCATTTT
V gene: TRBV27
clone size: -
D gene: -
CDR3 length: 15
J gene: TRBJ1-5

CDR3 protein: CASSTRALSTDSTRNEQFF
CDR3 DNA: TGTGCCAGTAGTACCAGGGCCTTATCTACGGACAGTACAAGGAATGAGCAGTTCTTC
V gene: TRBV19
clone size: few
D gene: -
CDR3 length: 19
J gene: TRBJ2-1

CDR3 protein: CASISYRAGNTEAFF
CDR3 DNA: TGTGCCAGCATCAGCTACAGGGCGGGGAACACTGAAGCTTTCTTT
V gene: TRBV6-5
clone size: -
D gene: -
CDR3 length: 15
J gene: TRBJ1-1

CDR3 protein: CASSYSNNYGYTF
CDR3 DNA: TGTGCCAGCAGTTACTCGAACAACTATGGCTACACCTTC
V gene: TRBV6-5
clone size: -
D gene: -
CDR3 length: 13
J gene: TRBJ1-2

CDR3 protein: CASSLLQGAYGYTF
CDR3 DNA: TGTGCCAGCAGCTTATTACAGGGGGCTTATGGCTACACCTTC
V gene: TRBV7-9
clone size: -
D gene: TRBD1
CDR3 length: 14
J gene: TRBJ1-2

CDR3 protein: CASSPGQANNYGYTF
CDR3 DNA: TGTGCCAGCAGCCCAGGGCAGGCTAATAACTATGGCTACACCTTC
V gene: TRBV7-3
clone size: -
D gene: -
CDR3 length: 15
J gene: TRBJ1-2

CDR3 protein: CASSLNGQSTDTQYF
CDR3 DNA: TGCGCCAGCAGCTTGAACGGACAGAGCACAGATACGCAGTATTTT
V gene: TRBV5-1
clone size: -
D gene: -
CDR3 length: 15
J gene: TRBJ2-3

CDR3 protein: CASSLGNRNTEAFF
CDR3 DNA: TGTGCCAGCAGCCTGGGCAATCGGAACACTGAAGCTTTCTTT
V gene: TRBV5-4
clone size: -
D gene: -
CDR3 length: 14
J gene: TRBJ1-1

CDR3 protein: CASSFYRGKDSPLHF
CDR3 DNA: TGTGCCAGCAGTTTTTACCGAGGGAAAGATTCACCCCTCCACTTT
V gene: TRBV27
clone size: -
D gene: -
CDR3 length: 15
J gene: TRBJ1-6

CDR3 protein: CSVEPPSPGGTDTQYF
CDR3 DNA: TGCAGCGTTGAACCCCCAAGCCCTGGCGGCACAGATACGCAGTATTTT
V gene: TRBV29-1
clone size: -
D gene: -
CDR3 length: 16
J gene: TRBJ2-3

CDR3 protein: CAISSGQSNSPLHF
CDR3 DNA: TGTGCCATCAGCTCGGGACAGTCAAATTCACCCCTCCACTTT
V gene: TRBV10-3
clone size: -
D gene: TRBD1
CDR3 length: 14
J gene: TRBJ1-6

CDR3 protein: CASSHRIDSNQPQHF
CDR3 DNA: TGTGCCAGCAGTCACAGGATAGATAGCAATCAGCCCCAGCATTTT
V gene: TRBV6-5
clone size: few
D gene: -
CDR3 length: 15
J gene: TRBJ1-5

CDR3 protein: CASSPYGKDTEAFF
CDR3 DNA: TGCGCCAGCAGCCCCTATGGTAAGGACACTGAAGCTTTCTTT
V gene: TRBV5-1
clone size: -
D gene: -
CDR3 length: 14
J gene: TRBJ1-1

CDR3 protein: CASSQDLGQGARFSYGYTF
CDR3 DNA: TGCGCCAGCAGCCAAGATCTGGGACAGGGGGCGCGATTTAGCTATGGCTACACCTTC
V gene: TRBV4-1
clone size: -
D gene: TRBD1
CDR3 length: 19
J gene: TRBJ1-2

CDR3 protein: CASTLEVPGFEAFF
CDR3 DNA: TGTGCCAGCACCCTGGAGGTTCCGGGCTTTGAAGCTTTCTTT
V gene: TRBV5-5
clone size: -
D gene: -
CDR3 length: 14
J gene: TRBJ1-1

CDR3 protein: CASSLHPQGRAFF
CDR3 DNA: TGTGCCAGCAGCCTCCACCCACAAGGAAGAGCTTTCTTT
V gene: TRBV3-1/TRBV3-2
clone size: -
D gene: -
CDR3 length: 13
J gene: TRBJ1-1

CDR3 protein: CASSPYKEKVAKNIQYF
CDR3 DNA: TGTGCCAGCAGTCCTTATAAAGAAAAAGTAGCCAAAAACATTCAGTACTTC
V gene: TRBV6-6
clone size: -
D gene: -
CDR3 length: 17
J gene: TRBJ2-4

CDR3 protein: CAISESSGTSGGLQETQYF
CDR3 DNA: TGTGCCATCAGTGAGTCCTCCGGGACTAGCGGGGGCCTTCAAGAGACCCAGTACTTC
V gene: TRBV10-3
clone size: -
D gene: TRBD2
CDR3 length: 19
J gene: TRBJ2-5

CDR3 protein: CASSQGGLAGSGANVLTF
CDR3 DNA: TGTGCCAGCAGCCAAGGGGGCCTAGCGGGCTCTGGGGCCAACGTCCTGACTTTC
V gene: TRBV3-1/TRBV3-2
clone size: once
D gene: TRBD2
CDR3 length: 18
J gene: TRBJ2-6

CDR3 protein: CASSYSKGAQNYGYTF
CDR3 DNA: TGTGCCAGCAGTTACTCGAAGGGGGCGCAAAACTATGGCTACACCTTC
V gene: TRBV6-6
clone size: -
D gene: TRBD1
CDR3 length: 16
J gene: TRBJ1-2

CDR3 protein: CATSDRGQGETQYF
CDR3 DNA: TGTGCCACCAGTGACAGGGGACAGGGAGAGACCCAGTACTTC
V gene: TRBV24-1
clone size: -
D gene: TRBD1
CDR3 length: 14
J gene: TRBJ2-5

CDR3 protein: CASSPGVFNADTQYF
CDR3 DNA: TGTGCCAGCAGTCCGGGGGTCTTTAACGCAGATACGCAGTATTTT
V gene: TRBV14
clone size: -
D gene: -
CDR3 length: 15
J gene: TRBJ2-3

CDR3 protein: CATRDWGENTEAFF
CDR3 DNA: TGTGCCACTCGAGATTGGGGCGAAAACACTGAAGCTTTCTTT
V gene: TRBV15
clone size: -
D gene: -
CDR3 length: 14
J gene: TRBJ1-1

CDR3 protein: CASSPDRVYGYTF
CDR3 DNA: TGTGCCAGCAGCCCGGACAGGGTGTATGGCTACACCTTC
V gene: TRBV11-2
clone size: -
D gene: TRBD1
CDR3 length: 13
J gene: TRBJ1-2

CDR3 protein: CASGYVTGTGLNTEAFF
CDR3 DNA: TGTGCTAGTGGATACGTTACCGGGACAGGATTAAACACTGAAGCTTTCTTT
V gene: TRBV12-5
clone size: -
D gene: TRBD1
CDR3 length: 17
J gene: TRBJ1-1

CDR3 protein: CAGTKGGSYNSPLHF
CDR3 DNA: TGTGCCGGAACAAAGGGGGGCTCCTATAATTCACCCCTCCACTTT
V gene: TRBV6-5
clone size: -
D gene: -
CDR3 length: 15
J gene: TRBJ1-6